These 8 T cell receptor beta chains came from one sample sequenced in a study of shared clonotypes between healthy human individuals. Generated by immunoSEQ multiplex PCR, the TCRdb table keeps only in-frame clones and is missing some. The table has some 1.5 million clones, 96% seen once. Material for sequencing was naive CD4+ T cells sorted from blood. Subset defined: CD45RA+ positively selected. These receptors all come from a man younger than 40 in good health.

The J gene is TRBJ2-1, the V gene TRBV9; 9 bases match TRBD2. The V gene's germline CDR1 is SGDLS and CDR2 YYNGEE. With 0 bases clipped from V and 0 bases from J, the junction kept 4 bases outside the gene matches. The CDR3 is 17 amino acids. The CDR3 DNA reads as TGTGCCAGCAGCGTAGTGAGACTAGCGGACTCCTACAATGAGCAGTTCTTC. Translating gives CASSVVRLADSYNEQFF.

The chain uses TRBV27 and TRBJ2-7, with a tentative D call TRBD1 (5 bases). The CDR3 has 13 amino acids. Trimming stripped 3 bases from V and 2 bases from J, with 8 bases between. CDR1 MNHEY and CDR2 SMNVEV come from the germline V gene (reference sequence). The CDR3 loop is CASSFRQTYEQYF. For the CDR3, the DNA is TGTGCCAGCAGTTTCCGACAGACCTACGAGCAGTACTTC.

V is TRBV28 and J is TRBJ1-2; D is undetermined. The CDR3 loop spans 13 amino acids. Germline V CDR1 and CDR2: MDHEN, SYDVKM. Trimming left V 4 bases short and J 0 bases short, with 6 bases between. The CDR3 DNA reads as TGTGCCAGCAGTTCTAGACCTAACTATGGCTACACCTTC. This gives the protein CASSSRPNYGYTF.

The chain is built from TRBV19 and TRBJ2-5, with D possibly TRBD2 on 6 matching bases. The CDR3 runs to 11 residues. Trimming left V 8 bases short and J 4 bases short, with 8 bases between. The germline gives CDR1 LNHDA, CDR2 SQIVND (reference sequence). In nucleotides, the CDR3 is TGTGCCAGTGGACTACCAGAGACCCAGTACTTC. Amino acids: CASGLPETQYF. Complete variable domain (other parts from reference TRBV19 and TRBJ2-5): DGGITQSPKYLFRKEGQNVTLSCEQNLNHDAMYWYRQDPGQGLRLIYYSQIVNDFQKGDIAEGYSVSREKKESFPLTVTSAQKNPTAFYLCASGLPETQYFGPGTRLLVL.

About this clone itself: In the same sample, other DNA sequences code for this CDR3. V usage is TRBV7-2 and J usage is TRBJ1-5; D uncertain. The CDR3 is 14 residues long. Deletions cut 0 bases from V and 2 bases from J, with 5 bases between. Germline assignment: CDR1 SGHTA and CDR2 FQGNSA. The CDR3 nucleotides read TGTGCCAGCAGCTTAGCTGGGGGCAATCAGCCCCAGCATTTT. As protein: CASSLAGGNQPQHF.

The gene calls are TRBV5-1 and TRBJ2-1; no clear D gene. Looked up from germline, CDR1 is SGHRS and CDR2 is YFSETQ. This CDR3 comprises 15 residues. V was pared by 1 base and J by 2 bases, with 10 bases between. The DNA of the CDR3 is TGCGCCAGCAGCTTGTCGGGCGTGACCTACAATGAGCAGTTCTTC. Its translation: CASSLSGVTYNEQFF.

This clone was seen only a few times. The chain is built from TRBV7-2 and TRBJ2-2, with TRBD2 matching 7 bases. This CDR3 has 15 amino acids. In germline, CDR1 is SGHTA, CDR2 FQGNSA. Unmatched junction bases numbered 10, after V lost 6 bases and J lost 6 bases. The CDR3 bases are TGTGCCAGCAGTTACAGGAGGGCGGGAGCCGGGGAGCTGTTTTTT. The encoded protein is CASSYRRAGAGELFF. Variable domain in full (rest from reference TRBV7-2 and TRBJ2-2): GAGVSQSPSNKVTEKGKDVELRCDPISGHTALYWYRQSLGQGLEFLIYFQGNSAPDKSGLPSDRFSAERTGGSVSTLTIQRTQQEDSAVYLCASSYRRAGAGELFFGEGSRLTVL.

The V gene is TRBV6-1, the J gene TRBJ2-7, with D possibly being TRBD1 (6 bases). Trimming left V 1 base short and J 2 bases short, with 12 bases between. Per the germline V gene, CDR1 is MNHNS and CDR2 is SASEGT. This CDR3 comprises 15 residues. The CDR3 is CASSEGPRGTYEQYF. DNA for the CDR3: TGTGCCAGCAGTGAAGGGCCCAGGGGAACCTACGAGCAGTACTTC.